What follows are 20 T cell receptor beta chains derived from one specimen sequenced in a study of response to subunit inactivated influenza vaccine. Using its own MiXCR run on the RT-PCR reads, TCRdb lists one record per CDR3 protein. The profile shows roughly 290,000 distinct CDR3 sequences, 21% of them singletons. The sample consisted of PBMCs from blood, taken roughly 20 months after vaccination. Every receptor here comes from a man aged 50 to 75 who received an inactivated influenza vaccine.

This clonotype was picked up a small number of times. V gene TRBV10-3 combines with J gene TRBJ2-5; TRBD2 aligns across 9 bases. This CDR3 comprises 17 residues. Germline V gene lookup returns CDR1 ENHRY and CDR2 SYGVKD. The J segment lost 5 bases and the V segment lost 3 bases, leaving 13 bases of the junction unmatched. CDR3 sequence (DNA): TGTGCCATCAGTGAATTCGCTCTGACTAGCGGAGGGGAGACCCAGTACTTC. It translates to CAISEFALTSGGETQYF.

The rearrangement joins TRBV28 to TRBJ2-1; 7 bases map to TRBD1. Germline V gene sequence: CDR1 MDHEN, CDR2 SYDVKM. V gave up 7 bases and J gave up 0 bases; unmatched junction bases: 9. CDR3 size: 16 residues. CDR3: CASTIEGASSYNEQFF. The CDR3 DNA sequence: TGTGCCAGCACGATCGAGGGGGCCAGCTCCTACAATGAGCAGTTCTTC.

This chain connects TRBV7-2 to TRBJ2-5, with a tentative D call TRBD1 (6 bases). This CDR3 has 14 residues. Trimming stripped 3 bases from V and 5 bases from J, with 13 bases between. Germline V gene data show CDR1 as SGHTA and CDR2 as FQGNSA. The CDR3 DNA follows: TGTGCCAGCAGCTTCAAGGGGGTGCACGAGACCCAGTACTTC. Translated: CASSFKGVHETQYF.

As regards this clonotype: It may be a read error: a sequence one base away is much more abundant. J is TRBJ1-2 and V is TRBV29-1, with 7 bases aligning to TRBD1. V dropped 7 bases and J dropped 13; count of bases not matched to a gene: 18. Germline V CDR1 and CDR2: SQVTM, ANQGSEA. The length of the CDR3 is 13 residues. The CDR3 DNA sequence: TGCAGCGAAGGACAGGCTGGGTCCCGGGCTCTCACCTTC. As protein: CSEGQAGSRALTF.

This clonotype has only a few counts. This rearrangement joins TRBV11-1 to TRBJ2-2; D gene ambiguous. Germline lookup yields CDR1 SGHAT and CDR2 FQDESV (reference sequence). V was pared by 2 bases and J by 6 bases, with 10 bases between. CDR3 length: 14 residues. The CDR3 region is CASSLLGSAGELFF. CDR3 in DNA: TGTGCCAGCAGCTTACTGGGGTCGGCCGGGGAGCTGTTTTTT.

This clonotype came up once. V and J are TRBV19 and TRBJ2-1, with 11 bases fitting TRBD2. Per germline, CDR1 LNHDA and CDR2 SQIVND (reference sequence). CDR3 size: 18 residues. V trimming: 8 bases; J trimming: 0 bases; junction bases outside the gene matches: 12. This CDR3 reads CASLSTSGNSSSYNEQFF. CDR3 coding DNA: TGTGCCAGTCTATCGACTAGCGGGAACTCCAGCTCCTACAATGAGCAGTTCTTC.

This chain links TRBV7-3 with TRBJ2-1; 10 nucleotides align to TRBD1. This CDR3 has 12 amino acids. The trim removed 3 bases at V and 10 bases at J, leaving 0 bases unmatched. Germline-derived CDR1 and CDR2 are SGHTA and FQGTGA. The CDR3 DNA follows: TGTGCCAGCAGCTTGACAGGGGGCGAGCAGTTCTTC. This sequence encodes CASSLTGGEQFF.

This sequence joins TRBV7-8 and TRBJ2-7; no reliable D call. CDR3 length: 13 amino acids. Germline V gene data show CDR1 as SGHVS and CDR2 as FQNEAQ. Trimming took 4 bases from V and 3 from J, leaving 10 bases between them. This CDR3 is CASSSWPNYEQYF. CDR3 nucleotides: TGTGCCAGCAGCTCCTGGCCTAACTACGAGCAGTACTTC. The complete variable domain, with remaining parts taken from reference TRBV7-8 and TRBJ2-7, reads GAGVSQSPRYKVAKRGQDVALRCDPISGHVSLFWYQQALGQGPEFLTYFQNEAQLDKSGLPSDRFFAERPEGSVSTLKIQRTQQEDSAVYLCASSSWPNYEQYFGPGTRLTVT.

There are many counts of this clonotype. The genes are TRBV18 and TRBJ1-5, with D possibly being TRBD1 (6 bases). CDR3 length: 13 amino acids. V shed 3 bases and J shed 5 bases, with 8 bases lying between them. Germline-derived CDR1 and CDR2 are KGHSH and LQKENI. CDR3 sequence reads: CASSPTGDQPQHF. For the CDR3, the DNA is TGTGCCAGCTCACCGACAGGAGATCAGCCCCAGCATTTT. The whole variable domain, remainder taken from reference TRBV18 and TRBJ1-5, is NAGVMQNPRHLVRRRGQEARLRCSPMKGHSHVYWYRQLPEEGLKFMVYLQKENIIDESGMPKERFSAEFPKEGPSILRIQQVVRGDSAAYFCASSPTGDQPQHFGDGTRLSIL.

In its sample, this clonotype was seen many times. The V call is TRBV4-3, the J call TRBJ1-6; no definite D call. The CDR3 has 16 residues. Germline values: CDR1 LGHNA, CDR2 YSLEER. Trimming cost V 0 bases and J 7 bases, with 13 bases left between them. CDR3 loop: CASSQDRAGQNSPLHF. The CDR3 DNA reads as TGCGCCAGCAGCCAAGACCGGGCAGGCCAGAATTCACCCCTCCACTTT.

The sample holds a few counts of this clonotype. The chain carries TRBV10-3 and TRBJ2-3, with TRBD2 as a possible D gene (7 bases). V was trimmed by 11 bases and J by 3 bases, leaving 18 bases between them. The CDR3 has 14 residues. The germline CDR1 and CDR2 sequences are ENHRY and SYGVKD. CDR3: CASNAGAGTDTQYF. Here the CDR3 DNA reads TGTGCCTCAAACGCGGGGGCCGGGACAGATACGCAGTATTTT.

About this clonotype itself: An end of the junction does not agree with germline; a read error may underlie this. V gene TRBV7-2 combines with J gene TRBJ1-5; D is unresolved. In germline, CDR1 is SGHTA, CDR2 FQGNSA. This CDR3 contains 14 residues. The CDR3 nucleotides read TGTGCCAGCAGCTTAGTCCATAGCAATCAGGCCCAGCATTTT. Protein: CASSLVHSNQAQHF.

The CDR3 sequence: CAIKDAGLGYGYTF. Written as DNA, the CDR3 is TGTGCCATCAAGGATGCAGGGCTAGGCTATGGCTACACCTTC. The V gene is TRBV10-3, the J gene TRBJ1-2; D possibly corresponds to TRBD1 (5 bases). CDR3 length: 14 amino acids. V was shortened by 7 bases and J by 4 bases, with 16 bases between the two germline ends. CDR1 and CDR2 (germline): ENHRY, SYGVKD.

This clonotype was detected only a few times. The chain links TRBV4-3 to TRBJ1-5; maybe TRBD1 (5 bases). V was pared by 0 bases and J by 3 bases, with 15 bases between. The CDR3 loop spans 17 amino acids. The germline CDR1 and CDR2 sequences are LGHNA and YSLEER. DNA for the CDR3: TGCGCCAGCAGCCAAGAACTTACGGGGCAGAACAATCAGCCCCAGCATTTT. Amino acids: CASSQELTGQNNQPQHF.

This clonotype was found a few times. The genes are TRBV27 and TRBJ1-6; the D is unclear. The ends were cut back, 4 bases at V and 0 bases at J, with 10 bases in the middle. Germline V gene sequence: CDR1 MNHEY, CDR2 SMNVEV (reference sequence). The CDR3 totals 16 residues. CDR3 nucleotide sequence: TGTGCCAGCAGTTCGGCACCGAGCTCCTATAATTCACCCCTCCACTTT. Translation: CASSSAPSSYNSPLHF.

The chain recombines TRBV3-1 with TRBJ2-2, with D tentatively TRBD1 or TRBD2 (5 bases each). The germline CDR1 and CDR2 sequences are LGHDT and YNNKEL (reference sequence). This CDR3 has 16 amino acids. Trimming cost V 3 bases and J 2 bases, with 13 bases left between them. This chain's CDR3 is CASSHRDRFNTGELFF. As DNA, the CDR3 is TGTGCCAGCAGCCACCGGGACCGATTTAACACCGGGGAGCTGTTTTTT.

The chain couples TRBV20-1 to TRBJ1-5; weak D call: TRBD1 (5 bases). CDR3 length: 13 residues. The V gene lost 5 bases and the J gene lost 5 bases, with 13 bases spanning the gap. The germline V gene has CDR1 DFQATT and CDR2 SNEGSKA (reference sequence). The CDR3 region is CSAPRGFDQPQHF. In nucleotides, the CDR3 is TGCAGTGCTCCGAGGGGCTTTGATCAGCCCCAGCATTTT.

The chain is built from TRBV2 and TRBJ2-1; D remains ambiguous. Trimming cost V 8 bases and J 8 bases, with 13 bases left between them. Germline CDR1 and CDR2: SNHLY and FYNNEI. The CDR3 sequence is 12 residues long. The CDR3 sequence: CASYLGYDEQFF. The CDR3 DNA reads TGTGCCAGCTACTTGGGGTATGATGAGCAGTTCTTC.

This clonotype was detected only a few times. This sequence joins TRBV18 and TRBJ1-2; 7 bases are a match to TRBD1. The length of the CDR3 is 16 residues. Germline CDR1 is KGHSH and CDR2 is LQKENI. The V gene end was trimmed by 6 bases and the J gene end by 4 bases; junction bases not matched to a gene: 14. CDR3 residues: CASSLAGDRAGYGYTF. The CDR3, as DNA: TGTGCCAGCTCGTTAGCGGGGGACAGAGCTGGCTATGGCTACACCTTC.

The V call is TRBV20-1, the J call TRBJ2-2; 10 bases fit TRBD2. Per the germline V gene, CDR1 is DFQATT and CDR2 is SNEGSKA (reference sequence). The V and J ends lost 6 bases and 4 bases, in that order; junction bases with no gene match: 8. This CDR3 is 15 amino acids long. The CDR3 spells CSARPGTSVTGELFF. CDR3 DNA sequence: TGCAGTGCCCGGCCCGGGACTAGCGTCACCGGGGAGCTGTTTTTT.